This TCR beta chain was profiled in a study of OX40 agonist ivuxolimab in advanced cancers. The overall study: The patients got ivuxolimab, which is an agonistic anti-OX40 (CD134) antibody. Patients treated during dose escalation were battling hepatocellular carcinoma, melanoma, renal cell or head and neck cancer. Study findings and constraints: The antigens recognized by the expanded peripheral T cells, that is their antigen specificity, were not determined. At 0.1 to 3.0 mg/kg and by week 6, clonal expansion occurred in CD4+ and CD8+ blood T cells.

Germline CDR1 and CDR2: SGDLS and YYNGEE. Trimming shortened V by 3 bases and J by 4 bases, and 16 bases separated the two germline ends. This CDR3 region has 15 residues. Assay used: immunoSEQ multiplex PCR; TCRdb lists only in-frame clones, some missing. The repertoire holds roughly 70,000 clones, with around 86% as singletons. In the case of this clone: Its target is not known.

The TCR was taken from an adult with an advanced solid tumor such as melanoma, head and neck, liver or kidney cancer. The chain combines TRBV9 with TRBJ1-2; possible D gene TRBD1, 5 bases. The source material was CD4+ or CD8+ T cells sorted from blood, sampled in a trial of the OX40 agonist ivuxolimab. CDR3 DNA: TGTGCCAGCAGCGAGAGGGGCCGGGCAACCTATGGCTACACCTTC. It yields the protein CASSERGRATYGYTF.